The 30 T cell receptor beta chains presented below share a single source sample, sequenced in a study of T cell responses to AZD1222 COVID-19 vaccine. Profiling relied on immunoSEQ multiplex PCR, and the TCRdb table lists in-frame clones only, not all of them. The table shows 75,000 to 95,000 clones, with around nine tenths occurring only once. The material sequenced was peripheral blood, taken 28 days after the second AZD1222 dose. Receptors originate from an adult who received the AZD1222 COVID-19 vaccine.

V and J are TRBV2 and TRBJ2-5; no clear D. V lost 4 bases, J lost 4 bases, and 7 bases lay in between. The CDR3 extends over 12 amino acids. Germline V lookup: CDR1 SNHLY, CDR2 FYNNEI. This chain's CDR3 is CASSGEPETQYF. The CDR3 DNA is TGTGCCAGCAGTGGGGAACCAGAGACCCAGTACTTC.

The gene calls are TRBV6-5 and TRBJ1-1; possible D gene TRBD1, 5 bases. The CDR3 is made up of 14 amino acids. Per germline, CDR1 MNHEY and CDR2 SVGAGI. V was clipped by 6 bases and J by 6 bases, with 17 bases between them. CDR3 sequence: CASSARQYLSEAFF. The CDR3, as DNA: TGTGCCAGCAGCGCTCGACAGTACCTCTCTGAAGCTTTCTTT.

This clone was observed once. The CDR3 sequence: CASAGSSSYNSPLHF. The CDR3 DNA reads as TGTGCCAGCGCAGGGTCCAGCTCCTATAATTCACCCCTCCACTTT. This rearrangement joins TRBV6-5 to TRBJ1-6; D perhaps matches TRBD1 (5 bases). CDR3 size: 15 residues. Per germline, CDR1 MNHEY and CDR2 SVGAGI. V shed 8 bases and J shed 0 bases, with 11 bases lying between them.

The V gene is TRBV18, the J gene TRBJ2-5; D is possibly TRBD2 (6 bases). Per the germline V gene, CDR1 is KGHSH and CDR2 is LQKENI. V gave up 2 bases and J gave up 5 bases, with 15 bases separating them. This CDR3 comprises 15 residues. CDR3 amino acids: CASSPTLEGGETQYF. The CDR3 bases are TGTGCCAGCTCACCAACCCTGGAGGGTGGCGAGACCCAGTACTTC.

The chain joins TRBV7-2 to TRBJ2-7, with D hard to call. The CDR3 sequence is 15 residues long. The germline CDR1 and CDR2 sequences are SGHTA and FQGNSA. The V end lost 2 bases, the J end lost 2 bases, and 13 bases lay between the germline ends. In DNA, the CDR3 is TGTGCCAGCAGCTTATTTTCGGGCAGTGCCTACGAGCAGTACTTC. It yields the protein CASSLFSGSAYEQYF.

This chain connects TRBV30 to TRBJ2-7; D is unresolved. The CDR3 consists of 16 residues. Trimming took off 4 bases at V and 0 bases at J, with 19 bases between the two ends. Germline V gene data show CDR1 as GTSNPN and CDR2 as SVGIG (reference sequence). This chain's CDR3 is CAWTHSILTASYEQYF. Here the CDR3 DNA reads TGTGCCTGGACCCACTCCATCTTGACTGCCTCCTACGAGCAGTACTTC.

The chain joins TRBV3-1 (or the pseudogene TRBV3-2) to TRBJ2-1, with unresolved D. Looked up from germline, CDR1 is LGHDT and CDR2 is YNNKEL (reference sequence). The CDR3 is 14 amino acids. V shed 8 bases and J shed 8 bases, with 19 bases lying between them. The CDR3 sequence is CASAMVINIDEQFF. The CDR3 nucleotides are TGTGCCAGCGCTATGGTGATAAATATCGATGAGCAGTTCTTC.

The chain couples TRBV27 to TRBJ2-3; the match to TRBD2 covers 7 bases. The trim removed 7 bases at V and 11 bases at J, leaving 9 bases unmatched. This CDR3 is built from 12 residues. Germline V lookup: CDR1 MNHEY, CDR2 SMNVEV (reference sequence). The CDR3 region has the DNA TGTGCCAGCACGGGCGGGAGTACCCAGCAGTATTTT. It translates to CASTGGSTQQYF.

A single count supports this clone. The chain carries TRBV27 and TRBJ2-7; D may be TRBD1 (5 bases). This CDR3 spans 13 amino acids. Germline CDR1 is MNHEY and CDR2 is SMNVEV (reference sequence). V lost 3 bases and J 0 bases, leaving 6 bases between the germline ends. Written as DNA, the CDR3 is TGTGCCAGCAGTTTCAGGGCCTCCTACGAGCAGTACTTC. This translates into CASSFRASYEQYF.

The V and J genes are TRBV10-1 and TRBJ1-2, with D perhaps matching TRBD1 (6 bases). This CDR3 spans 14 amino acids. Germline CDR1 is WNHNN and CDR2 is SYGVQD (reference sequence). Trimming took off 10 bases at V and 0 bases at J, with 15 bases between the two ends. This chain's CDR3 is CANRTTGTNYGYTF. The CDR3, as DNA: TGCGCCAACAGGACGACAGGCACTAACTATGGCTACACCTTC.

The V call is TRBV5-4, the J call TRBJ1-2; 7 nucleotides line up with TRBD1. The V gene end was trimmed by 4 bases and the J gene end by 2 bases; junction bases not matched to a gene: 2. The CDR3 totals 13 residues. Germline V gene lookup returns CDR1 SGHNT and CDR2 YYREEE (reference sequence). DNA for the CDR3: TGTGCCAGCAGCGGGGGACAGAACTATGGCTACACCTTC. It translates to CASSGGQNYGYTF.

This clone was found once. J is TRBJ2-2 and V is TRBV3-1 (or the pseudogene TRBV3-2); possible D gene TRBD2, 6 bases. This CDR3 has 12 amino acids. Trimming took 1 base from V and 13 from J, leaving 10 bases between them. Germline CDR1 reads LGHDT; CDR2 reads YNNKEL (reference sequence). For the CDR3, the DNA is TGTGCCAGCAGCCAAGCCGGGAGAAGGCTGTTTTTT. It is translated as CASSQAGRRLFF.

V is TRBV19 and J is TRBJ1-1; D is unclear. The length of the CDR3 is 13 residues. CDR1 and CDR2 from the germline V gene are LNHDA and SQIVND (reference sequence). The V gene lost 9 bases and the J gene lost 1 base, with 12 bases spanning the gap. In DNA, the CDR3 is TGTGCCAGCGAACAGCCCCAGAACACTGAAGCTTTCTTT. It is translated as CASEQPQNTEAFF.

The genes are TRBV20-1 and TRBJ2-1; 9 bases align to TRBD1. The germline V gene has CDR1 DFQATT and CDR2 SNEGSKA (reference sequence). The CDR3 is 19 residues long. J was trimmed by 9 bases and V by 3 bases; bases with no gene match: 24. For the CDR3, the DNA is TGCAGTGCTAGTGATACGACTCGATATCCCGGGACAGGGCGCGGTGAGCAGTTCTTC. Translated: CSASDTTRYPGTGRGEQFF.

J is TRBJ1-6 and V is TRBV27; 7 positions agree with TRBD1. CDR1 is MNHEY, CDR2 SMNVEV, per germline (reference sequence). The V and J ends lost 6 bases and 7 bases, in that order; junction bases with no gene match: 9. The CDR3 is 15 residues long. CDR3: CASSPSQQGNSPLHF. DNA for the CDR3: TGTGCCAGCAGCCCAAGTCAACAGGGGAATTCACCCCTCCACTTT.

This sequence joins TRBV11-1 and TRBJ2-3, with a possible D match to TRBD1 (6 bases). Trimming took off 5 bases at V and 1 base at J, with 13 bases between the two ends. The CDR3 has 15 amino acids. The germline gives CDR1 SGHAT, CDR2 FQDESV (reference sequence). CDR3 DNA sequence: TGTGCCAGCAGCGGTACAGGGTCGGGCACAGATACGCAGTATTTT. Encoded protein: CASSGTGSGTDTQYF.

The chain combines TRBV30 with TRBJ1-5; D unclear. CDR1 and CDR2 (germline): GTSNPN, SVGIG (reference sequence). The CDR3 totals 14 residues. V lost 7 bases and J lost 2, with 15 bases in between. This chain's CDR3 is CASIRPGGNQPQHF. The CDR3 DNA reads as TGTGCCTCGATTCGGCCGGGTGGCAATCAGCCCCAGCATTTT.

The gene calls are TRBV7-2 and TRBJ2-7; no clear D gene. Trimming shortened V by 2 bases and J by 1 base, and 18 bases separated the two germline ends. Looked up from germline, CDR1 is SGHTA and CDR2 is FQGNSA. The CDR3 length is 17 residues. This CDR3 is CASSLRWSQTASYEQYF. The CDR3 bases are TGTGCCAGCAGCTTAAGGTGGAGTCAAACGGCATCCTACGAGCAGTACTTC. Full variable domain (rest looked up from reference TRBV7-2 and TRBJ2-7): GAGVSQSPSNKVTEKGKDVELRCDPISGHTALYWYRQSLGQGLEFLIYFQGNSAPDKSGLPSDRFSAERTGGSVSTLTIQRTQQEDSAVYLCASSLRWSQTASYEQYFGPGTRLTVT.

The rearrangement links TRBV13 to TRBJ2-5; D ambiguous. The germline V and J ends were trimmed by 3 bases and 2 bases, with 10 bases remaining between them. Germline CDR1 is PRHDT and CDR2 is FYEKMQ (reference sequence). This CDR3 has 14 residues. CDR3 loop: CASSLYRVQETQYF. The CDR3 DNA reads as TGTGCCAGCAGCTTGTACCGGGTACAAGAGACCCAGTACTTC.

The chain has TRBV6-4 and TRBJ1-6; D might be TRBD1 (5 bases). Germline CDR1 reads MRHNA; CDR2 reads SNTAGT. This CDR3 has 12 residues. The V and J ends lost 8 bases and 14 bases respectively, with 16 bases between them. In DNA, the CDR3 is TGTGCCAGCCCCCCCAGGAGAGGGGCCCTCCACTTT. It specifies CASPPRRGALHF.

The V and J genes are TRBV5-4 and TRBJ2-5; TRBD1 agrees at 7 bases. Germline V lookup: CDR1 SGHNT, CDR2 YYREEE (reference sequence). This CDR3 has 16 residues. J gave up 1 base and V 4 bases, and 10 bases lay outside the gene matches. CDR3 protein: CASSLGLTGTQETQYF. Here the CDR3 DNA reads TGTGCCAGCAGCCTGGGGCTGACAGGGACCCAAGAGACCCAGTACTTC.

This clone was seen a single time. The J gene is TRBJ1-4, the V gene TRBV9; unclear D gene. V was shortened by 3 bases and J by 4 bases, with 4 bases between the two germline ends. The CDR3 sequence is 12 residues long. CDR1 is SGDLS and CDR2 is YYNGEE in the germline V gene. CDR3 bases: TGTGCCAGCAGCGCCCTTAATGAAAAACTGTTTTTT. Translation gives CASSALNEKLFF.

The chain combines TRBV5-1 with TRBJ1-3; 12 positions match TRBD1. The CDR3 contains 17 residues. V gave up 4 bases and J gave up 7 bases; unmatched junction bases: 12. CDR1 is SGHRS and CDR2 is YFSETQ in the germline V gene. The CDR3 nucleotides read TGCGCCAGCAGCAGCGGGACAGGGGGCGAATTCTTCAACACCATATATTTT. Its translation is CASSSGTGGEFFNTIYF. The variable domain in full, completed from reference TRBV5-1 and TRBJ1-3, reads KAGVTQTPRYLIKTRGQQVTLSCSPISGHRSVSWYQQTPGQGLQFLFEYFSETQRNKGNFPGRFSGRQFSNSRSEMNVSTLELGDSALYLCASSSGTGGEFFNTIYFGEGSWLTVV.

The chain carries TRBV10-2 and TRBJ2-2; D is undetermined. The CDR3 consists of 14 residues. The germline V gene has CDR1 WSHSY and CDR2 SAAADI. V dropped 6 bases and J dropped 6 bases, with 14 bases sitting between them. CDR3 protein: CASRDPSGSGELFF. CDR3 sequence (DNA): TGCGCCAGCAGGGATCCCTCTGGCTCCGGGGAGCTGTTTTTT.

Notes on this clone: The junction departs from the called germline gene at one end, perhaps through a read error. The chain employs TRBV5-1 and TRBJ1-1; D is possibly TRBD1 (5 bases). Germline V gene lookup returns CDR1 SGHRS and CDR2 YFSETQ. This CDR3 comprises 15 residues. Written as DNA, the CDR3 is TGCACCAGCAGCTTGATCGCTCAGGGATCATCTGAAGCTTTCTTT. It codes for CTSSLIAQGSSEAFF.

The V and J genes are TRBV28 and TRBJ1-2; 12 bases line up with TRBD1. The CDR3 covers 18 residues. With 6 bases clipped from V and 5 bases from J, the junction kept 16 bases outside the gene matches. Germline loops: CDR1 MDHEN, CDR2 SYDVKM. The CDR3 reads CASSSPGTGGFGLYGYTF. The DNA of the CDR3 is TGTGCCAGCAGCTCCCCGGGGACAGGGGGCTTTGGCCTATATGGCTACACCTTC.

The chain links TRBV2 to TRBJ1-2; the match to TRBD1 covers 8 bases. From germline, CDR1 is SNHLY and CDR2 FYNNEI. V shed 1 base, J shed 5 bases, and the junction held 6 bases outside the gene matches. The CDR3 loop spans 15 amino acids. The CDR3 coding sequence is TGTGCCAGCAGTGAAGAGGACAGGGTTGGGTATGGCTACACCTTC. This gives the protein CASSEEDRVGYGYTF.

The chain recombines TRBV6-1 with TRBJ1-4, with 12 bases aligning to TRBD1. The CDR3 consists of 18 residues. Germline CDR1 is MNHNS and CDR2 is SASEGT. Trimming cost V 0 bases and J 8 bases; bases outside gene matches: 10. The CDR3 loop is CASSEAGGTGGRREKLFF. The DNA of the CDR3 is TGTGCCAGCAGTGAAGCGGGAGGGACAGGGGGCCGGCGGGAAAAACTGTTTTTT.

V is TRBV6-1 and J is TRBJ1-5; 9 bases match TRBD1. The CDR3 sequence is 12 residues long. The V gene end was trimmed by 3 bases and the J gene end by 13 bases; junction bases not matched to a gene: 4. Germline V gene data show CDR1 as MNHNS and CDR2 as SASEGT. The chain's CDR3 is CASSERTGAQHF. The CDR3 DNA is TGTGCCAGCAGTGAGCGGACAGGGGCTCAGCATTTT.

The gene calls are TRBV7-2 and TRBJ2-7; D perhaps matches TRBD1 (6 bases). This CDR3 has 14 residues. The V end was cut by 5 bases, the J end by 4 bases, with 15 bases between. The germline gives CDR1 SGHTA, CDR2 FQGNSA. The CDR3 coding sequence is TGTGCCAGCAGCCCTCAAACGGACAGATACGAGCAGTACGTC. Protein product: CASSPQTDRYEQYV.